One and the same sample provided the 22 T cell receptor beta chains below, sequenced in a study of blood T cell repertoires in COVID-19. Only in-frame clones appear in the TCRdb table, and some are missing; sequencing was by immunoSEQ multiplex PCR. The sample holds a few hundred thousand clones, around 90% seen once. The specimen sequenced was peripheral blood. Source of these receptors: a woman in her thirties with COVID-19, enrolled during active disease.

The J gene is TRBJ2-7, the V gene TRBV19, with D hard to call. This CDR3 contains 13 residues. The V gene lost 6 bases and the J gene lost 2 bases, with 11 bases spanning the gap. The germline gives CDR1 LNHDA, CDR2 SQIVND (reference sequence). CDR3 region: CASRAGQTYEQYF. CDR3 bases: TGTGCCAGTAGGGCAGGCCAAACCTACGAGCAGTACTTC.

The chain recombines TRBV4-2 with TRBJ2-1; 13 nucleotides agree with TRBD2. After removal of 4 bases from V and 5 bases from J, the junction contained 8 bases not matched to a gene. The CDR3 totals 17 residues. CDR1 and CDR2 (germline): LGHNA, YNFKEQ. The CDR3 region has the DNA TGTGCCAGCAGCCGATTGATCGGGACTAGCGGGGACAATGAGCAGTTCTTC. Translation: CASSRLIGTSGDNEQFF.

The rearrangement links TRBV10-3 to TRBJ2-7; D is perhaps TRBD1 (5 bases). Germline CDR1 is ENHRY and CDR2 is SYGVKD. V was cut by 7 bases and J by 3 bases, with 7 bases left in between. The CDR3 runs to 11 residues. The CDR3 sequence: CAITDSYEQYF. DNA for the CDR3: TGTGCCATCACTGACAGCTACGAGCAGTACTTC.

The chain employs TRBV5-6 and TRBJ1-6; 12 bases are a match to TRBD1. This CDR3 spans 14 amino acids. V was clipped by 4 bases and J by 9 bases; unmatched bases: 2. Per germline, CDR1 SGHDT and CDR2 YYEEEE. The CDR3 spells CASSGTGGGSPLHF. CDR3 nucleotides: TGTGCCAGCAGCGGGACAGGGGGCGGTTCACCCCTCCACTTT.

The rearrangement uses TRBV14 and TRBJ2-3; 10 bases align to TRBD2. CDR1 SGHDN and CDR2 FVKESK come from the germline V gene. The CDR3 sequence is 16 residues long. Losses at the gene ends were 2 bases for V and 4 bases for J; bases not matched to a gene: 6. The CDR3 is CASSQLSGRAADTQYF. DNA for the CDR3: TGTGCCAGCAGCCAACTCAGCGGGAGGGCCGCAGATACGCAGTATTTT.

The chain's CDR3 is CASSQVWSDPPLHF. The CDR3 coding sequence is TGTGCCAGCAGCCAAGTTTGGTCAGATCCACCCCTCCACTTT. The rearrangement links TRBV3-1 (or the pseudogene TRBV3-2) to TRBJ1-6; D not certain. V was trimmed by 1 base and J by 11 bases, leaving 12 bases between them. Germline CDR1 reads LGHDT; CDR2 reads YNNKEL (reference sequence). This CDR3 comprises 14 residues.

The V and J genes are TRBV27 and TRBJ1-5; 10 positions agree with TRBD1. This CDR3 comprises 15 residues. V shed 6 bases and J 4 bases; nucleotides not matched to a gene: 6. Germline CDR1 reads MNHEY; CDR2 reads SMNVEV (reference sequence). The CDR3 nucleotides are TGTGCCAGCAGGGGGACAGGGGTAGGAAATCAGCCCCAGCATTTT. This encodes CASRGTGVGNQPQHF.

The chain recombines TRBV27 with TRBJ1-6, with 9 bases fitting TRBD1. The CDR3 extends over 17 amino acids. With 4 bases clipped from V and 6 bases from J, the junction kept 10 bases outside the gene matches. Germline loops: CDR1 MNHEY, CDR2 SMNVEV (reference sequence). The DNA of the CDR3 is TGTGCCAGCAGTTACCTCCGGGGACAGGGTAGTAATTCACCCCTCCACTTT. Translated: CASSYLRGQGSNSPLHF.

V gene TRBV28 combines with J gene TRBJ2-7, with TRBD2 matching over 11 bases. CDR1 is MDHEN and CDR2 is SYDVKM in the germline V gene. The CDR3 length is 14 residues. With V trimmed by 4 bases and J by 3 bases, 2 bases remained unmatched. In DNA, the CDR3 is TGTGCCAGCAGTTCCGGGACTAGCGGCTACGAGCAGTACTTC. It is translated as CASSSGTSGYEQYF.

The rearrangement uses TRBV11-2 and TRBJ2-6, with D possibly TRBD2 on 5 matching bases. The CDR3 spans 15 residues. CDR1 and CDR2 from the germline V gene are SGHAT and FQNNGV. Between the trimmed V and J ends, which lost 4 bases and 2 bases, there was a span of 9 bases. Here the CDR3 reads CASSSSGTGANVLTF. The CDR3 nucleotides read TGTGCCAGCAGCTCGTCGGGGACTGGGGCCAACGTCCTGACTTTC.

V is TRBV5-1 and J is TRBJ2-7; a weak D match, TRBD2 (6 bases). Per the germline V gene, CDR1 is SGHRS and CDR2 is YFSETQ. The CDR3 runs to 15 residues. V shed 6 bases and J shed 0 bases, with 16 bases lying between them. CDR3 coding DNA: TGCGCCAGCACCCTAGGGACTCTCCTCTCCTACGAGCAGTACTTC. Protein sequence: CASTLGTLLSYEQYF.

The V call is TRBV11-2, the J call TRBJ2-7; 9 bases line up with TRBD1. J was trimmed by 3 bases and V by 4 bases; bases with no gene match: 7. The CDR3 spans 15 residues. Per germline, CDR1 SGHAT and CDR2 FQNNGV. This CDR3 is CASSWPGTGIYEQYF. The DNA of the CDR3 is TGTGCCAGCAGCTGGCCCGGGACAGGGATCTACGAGCAGTACTTC.

The J gene is TRBJ1-1, the V gene TRBV4-3, with 9 bases that match TRBD1. Germline CDR1 and CDR2: LGHNA and YSLEER. The V segment lost 3 bases and the J segment 3 bases; nucleotides outside the gene matches: 2. The CDR3 is 14 amino acids. CDR3 coding DNA: TGCGCCAGCAGCCAGGACAGGGGAGACACTGAAGCTTTCTTT. It codes for CASSQDRGDTEAFF.

In DNA, the CDR3 is TGTGCCACCAGTGTTACGGGAGGCGGCAATGAGCAGTTCTTC. This encodes CATSVTGGGNEQFF. The genes are TRBV24-1 and TRBJ2-1, with TRBD2 identical over 7 bases. Germline V CDR1 and CDR2: KGHDR, SFDVKD. This CDR3 region has 14 residues. V trimming: 5 bases; J trimming: 6 bases; junction bases outside the gene matches: 6.

J is TRBJ2-7 and V is TRBV30; D call uncertain. The length of the CDR3 is 11 residues. Trimming removed 0 bases from V and 4 bases from J, with 4 bases in between. Germline V gives CDR1 GTSNPN, CDR2 SVGIG (reference sequence). The CDR3 DNA reads as TGTGCCTGGAGTGTAGCATACGAGCAGTACTTC. This encodes CAWSVAYEQYF.

There are many counts of this clone. The V call is TRBV11-2, the J call TRBJ2-1, with 8 bases identical to TRBD2. Germline V lookup: CDR1 SGHAT, CDR2 FQNNGV. Unmatched junction bases numbered 6, after V lost 8 bases and J lost 0 bases. The CDR3 has 15 amino acids. The DNA of the CDR3 is TGTGCCAGCTCAGTTAGCGGGAACTCCTACAATGAGCAGTTCTTC. This gives the protein CASSVSGNSYNEQFF.

The gene calls are TRBV12-3 or TRBV12-4 and TRBJ2-7, with D perhaps matching TRBD2 (5 bases). V gave up 5 bases and J gave up 1 base, with 6 bases separating them. The CDR3 sequence is 12 residues long. The CDR3 DNA follows: TGTGCCAGCAGTCGGGGTTCCTACGAGCAGTACTTC. Residues: CASSRGSYEQYF.

The J gene is TRBJ1-1, the V gene TRBV3-1 (or the pseudogene TRBV3-2), with 10 bases lining up with TRBD1. Trimming at V came to 7 bases and at J to 1 base, leaving 6 bases not matched to a gene. CDR3 length equals 15 residues. The V gene's germline CDR1 is LGHDT and CDR2 YNNKEL (reference sequence). The CDR3 DNA reads as TGTGCCAGCACCAGGACAGGGGGGGCGAACACTGAAGCTTTCTTT. It yields the protein CASTRTGGANTEAFF.

The V and J genes are TRBV9 and TRBJ2-5; tentatively, D is TRBD2 (7 bases). This CDR3 has 15 amino acids. With 0 bases removed from V and 5 bases from J, the gap between germline ends came to 14 bases. CDR1 is SGDLS, CDR2 YYNGEE, per germline. The chain's CDR3 is CASSVVGGAGETQYF. The CDR3 bases are TGTGCCAGCAGCGTAGTAGGGGGAGCGGGGGAGACCCAGTACTTC. The entire variable domain, with the rest obtained from reference TRBV9 and TRBJ2-5, is as follows: DSGVTQTPKHLITATGQRVTLRCSPRSGDLSVYWYQQSLDQGLQFLIQYYNGEERAKGNILERFSAQQFPDLHSELNLSSLELGDSALYFCASSVVGGAGETQYFGPGTRLLVL.

The gene calls are TRBV15 and TRBJ1-4, with 7 bases matching TRBD1. This CDR3 spans 14 amino acids. The germline CDR1 and CDR2 sequences are LNHNV and YYDKDF (reference sequence). Unmatched junction bases numbered 0, after V lost 2 bases and J lost 3 bases. CDR3 in amino acids: CATSRQGANEKLFF. The CDR3 nucleotides are TGTGCCACCAGCAGACAGGGGGCTAATGAAAAACTGTTTTTT. The variable domain in full, completed from reference TRBV15 and TRBJ1-4, reads DAMVIQNPRYQVTQFGKPVTLSCSQTLNHNVMYWYQQKSSQAPKLLFHYYDKDFNNEADTPDNFQSRRPNTSFCFLDIRSPGLGDTAMYLCATSRQGANEKLFFGSGTQLSVL.

V is TRBV7-9 and J is TRBJ2-3; 11 bases match TRBD2. The V gene's germline CDR1 is SEHNR and CDR2 FQNEAQ (reference sequence). Trimming took 11 bases from V and 1 from J; bases not matched to a gene: 5. CDR3 size: 14 residues. The CDR3 coding sequence is TGTGCCGGAACACTAGCGGGGGGCACAGATACGCAGTATTTT. This translates into CAGTLAGGTDTQYF.

The chain combines TRBV6-5 with TRBJ2-1; D perhaps matches TRBD2 (5 bases). V was shortened by 2 bases and J by 6 bases, with 8 bases between the two germline ends. Germline values: CDR1 MNHEY, CDR2 SVGAGI. The CDR3 totals 13 residues. CDR3 residues: CASSYETTNEQFF. The DNA of the CDR3 is TGTGCCAGCAGTTACGAGACTACCAATGAGCAGTTCTTC.